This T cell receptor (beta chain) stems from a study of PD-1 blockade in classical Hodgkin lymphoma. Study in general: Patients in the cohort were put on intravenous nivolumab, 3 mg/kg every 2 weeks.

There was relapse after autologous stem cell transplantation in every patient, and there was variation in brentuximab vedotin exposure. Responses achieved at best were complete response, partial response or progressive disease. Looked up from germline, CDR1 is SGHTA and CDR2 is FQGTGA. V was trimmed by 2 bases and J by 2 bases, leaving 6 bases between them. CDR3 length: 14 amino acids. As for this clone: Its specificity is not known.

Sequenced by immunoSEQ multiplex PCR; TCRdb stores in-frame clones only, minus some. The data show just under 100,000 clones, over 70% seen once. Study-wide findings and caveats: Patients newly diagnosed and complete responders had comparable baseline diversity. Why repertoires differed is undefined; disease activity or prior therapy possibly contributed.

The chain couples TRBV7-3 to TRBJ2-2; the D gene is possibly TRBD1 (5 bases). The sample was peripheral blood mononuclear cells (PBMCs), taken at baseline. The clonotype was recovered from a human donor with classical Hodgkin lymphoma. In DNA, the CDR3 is TGTGCCAGCAGCTTAGGACAAAACACCGGGGAGCTGTTTTTT. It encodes CASSLGQNTGELFF.